This TCR beta chain was sequenced in a study of T-cell reconstitution after alpha-beta-depleted transplantation in children. Preparation of the TCRbeta library involved a method that used unique molecular identifiers. A single record per CDR3 protein comes from TCRdb applying MiXCR to the PCR reads. The profile covers some 500,000 distinct CDR3 sequences, with roughly 33% appearing a single time and 2% to 2.5% taken by the ten largest. The V and J ends lost 3 bases and 1 base, in that order; junction bases with no gene match: 0. Germline assignment: CDR1 KGHSH and CDR2 LQKENI. This CDR3 has 14 amino acids.

This TCR was sampled from a human donor who donated a stem cell graft to a child with aplastic anemia. This chain connects TRBV18 to TRBJ1-5; 7 bases map to TRBD1. Material: PBMCs from the stem cell graft donor, obtained from the stem cell graft. CDR3 loop: CASSPDRSNQPQHF. The DNA for the CDR3 is TGTGCCAGCTCACCGGACAGGAGCAATCAGCCCCAGCATTTT.